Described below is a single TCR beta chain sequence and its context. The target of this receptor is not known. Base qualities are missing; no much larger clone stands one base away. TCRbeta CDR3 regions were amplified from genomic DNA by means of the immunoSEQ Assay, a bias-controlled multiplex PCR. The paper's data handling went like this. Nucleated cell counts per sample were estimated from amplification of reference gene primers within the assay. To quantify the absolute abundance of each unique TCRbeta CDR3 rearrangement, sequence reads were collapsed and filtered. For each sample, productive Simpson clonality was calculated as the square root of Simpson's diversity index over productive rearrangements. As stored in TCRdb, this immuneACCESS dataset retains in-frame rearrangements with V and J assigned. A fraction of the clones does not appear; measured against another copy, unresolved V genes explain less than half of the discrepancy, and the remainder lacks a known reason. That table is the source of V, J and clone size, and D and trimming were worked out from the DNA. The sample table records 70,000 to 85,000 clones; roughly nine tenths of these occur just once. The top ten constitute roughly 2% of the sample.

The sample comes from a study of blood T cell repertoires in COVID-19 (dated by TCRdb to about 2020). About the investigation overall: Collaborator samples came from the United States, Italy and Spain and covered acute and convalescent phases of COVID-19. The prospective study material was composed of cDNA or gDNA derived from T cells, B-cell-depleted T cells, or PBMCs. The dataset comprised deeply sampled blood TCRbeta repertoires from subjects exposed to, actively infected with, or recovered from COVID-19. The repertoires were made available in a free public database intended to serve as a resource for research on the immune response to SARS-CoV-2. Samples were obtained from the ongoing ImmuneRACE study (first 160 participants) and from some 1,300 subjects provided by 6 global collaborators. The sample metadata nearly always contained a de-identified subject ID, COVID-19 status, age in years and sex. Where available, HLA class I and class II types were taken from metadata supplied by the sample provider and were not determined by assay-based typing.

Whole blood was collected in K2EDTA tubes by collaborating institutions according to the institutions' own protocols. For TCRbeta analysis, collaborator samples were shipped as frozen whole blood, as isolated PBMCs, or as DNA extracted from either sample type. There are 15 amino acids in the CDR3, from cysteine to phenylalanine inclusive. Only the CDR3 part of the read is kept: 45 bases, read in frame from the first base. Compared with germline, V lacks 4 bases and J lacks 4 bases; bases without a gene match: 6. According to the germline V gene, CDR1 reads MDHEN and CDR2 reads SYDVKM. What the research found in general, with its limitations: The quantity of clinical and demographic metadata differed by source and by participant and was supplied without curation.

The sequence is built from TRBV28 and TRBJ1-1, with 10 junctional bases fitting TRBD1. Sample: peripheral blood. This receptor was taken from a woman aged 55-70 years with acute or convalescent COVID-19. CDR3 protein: CASSYDRGRFTEAFF. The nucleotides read TGTGCCAGCAGTTATGACAGGGGGCGTTTCACTGAAGCTTTCTTT.